This is a list of T cell receptor beta chains from one sample in a study of shared clonotypes between healthy human individuals. Produced via immunoSEQ multiplex PCR; TCRdb's table is partial and in-frame only. The repertoire consists of some 2.3 million clones, with approximately 93% occurring once and the leading ten covering 0.35% to 0.5%. The sequencing input was naive CD4+ T cells from PBMCs. These receptor sequences come from a man younger than 35 in good health. Some clones in this sample may be carry-over from other donors' samples. The CDR3 runs from the conserved cysteine through the conserved F or W. Fields, in order: clone size, J gene, D gene, V gene, CDR3 protein, CDR3 DNA. A D gene is named only where the DNA matches it firmly. The listing skips clone size in some rows; elsewhere it reads once, few, many or a size class.

- TRBJ2-7 - TRBV25-1 CASSDRGYEQYF TGTGCCAGCAGTGACAGGGGCTACGAGCAGTACTTC
- TRBJ1-3 - TRBV7-6 CASSPSNSGNTIYF TGTGCCAGCAGCCCATCAAACTCTGGAAACACCATATATTTT
- TRBJ2-6 - TRBV28 CASHNQGSGANVLTF TGTGCCAGCCACAACCAGGGGTCTGGGGCCAACGTCCTGACTTTC
- TRBJ2-7 - TRBV5-1 CASSLETSYEQYF TGCGCCAGCAGCTTGGAGACCTCTTACGAGCAGTACTTC
- TRBJ2-7 - TRBV25-1 CASSDPAGPYEQYF TGTGCCAGCAGTGACCCTGCGGGTCCCTACGAGCAGTACTTC
few TRBJ1-2 - TRBV7-9 CASSLLDRNGYTF TGTGCCAGCAGTCTCCTGGACAGAAATGGCTACACCTTC
- TRBJ1-2 - TRBV27 CASSLSNPVALYGYTF TGTGCCAGCAGTTTATCGAATCCGGTGGCCCTCTATGGCTACACCTTC
- TRBJ2-6 - TRBV7-8 CASSLGTRFSGANVLTF TGTGCCAGCAGCTTAGGAACTAGATTCTCTGGGGCCAACGTCCTGACTTTC
- TRBJ1-1 - TRBV5-1 CASSSSRRVNEAFF TGCGCCAGCAGCTCGTCACGCCGGGTAAATGAAGCTTTCTTT
- TRBJ2-1 TRBD1 TRBV19 CASSKAVGTVDNEQFF TGTGCCAGTAGTAAGGCGGTAGGGACAGTAGACAATGAGCAGTTCTTC
- TRBJ1-1 - TRBV18 CASSHPGGPSEAFF TGTGCCAGCTCACACCCCGGGGGACCCTCCGAAGCTTTCTTT
- TRBJ2-4 - TRBV5-1 CASSPTGSPGDIQYF TGCGCCAGCAGCCCCACCGGGTCCCCCGGGGACATTCAGTACTTC
- TRBJ2-3 - TRBV5-1 CASSLVAAASTDTQYF TGCGCCAGCAGCTTGGTTGCGGCGGCTAGCACAGATACGCAGTATTTT
- TRBJ2-1 - TRBV5-6 CASSLLGNEQFF TGTGCCAGCAGCTTGTTAGGGAATGAGCAGTTCTTC
- TRBJ2-1 - TRBV5-1 CASSLRDSYNEQFF TGCGCCAGCAGCTTACGGGACTCCTACAATGAGCAGTTCTTC
- TRBJ1-5 - TRBV6-6 CASFVSYSNQPQHF TGTGCCAGCTTTGTGTCTTATAGCAATCAGCCCCAGCATTTT
- TRBJ2-3 - TRBV7-3 CASSLTSQGRGTDTQYF TGTGCCAGCAGCTTAACCTCACAGGGGAGGGGGACAGATACGCAGTATTTT
- TRBJ2-2 TRBD2 TRBV19 CASRLAGANTGELFF TGTGCCAGTAGACTAGCGGGCGCGAACACCGGGGAGCTGTTTTTT
- TRBJ2-5 - TRBV5-1 CASSLGQSQETQYF TGCGCCAGCAGCTTGGGACAGAGTCAAGAGACCCAGTACTTC
- TRBJ2-1 - TRBV29-1 CSATLGAEQFF TGCAGCGCTACTTTAGGGGCAGAGCAGTTCTTC
- TRBJ2-2 TRBD2 TRBV7-2 CASRGGGTGELFF TGTGCCAGCAGGGGCGGGGGAACCGGGGAGCTGTTTTTT
- TRBJ1-2 TRBD1 TRBV30 CAWSRTGGRGDYGYTF TGTGCCTGGAGTAGGACAGGGGGCAGGGGAGACTATGGCTACACCTTC
- TRBJ2-7 TRBD1 TRBV5-1 CASSLGGGPIYEQYF TGCGCCAGCAGCTTGGGAGGGGGCCCCATCTACGAGCAGTACTTC
- TRBJ2-7 TRBD1 TRBV6-5 CASSSPKKGAYEQYF TGTGCCAGCAGTTCACCCAAGAAGGGGGCATACGAGCAGTACTTC
- TRBJ2-5 - TRBV28 CASSLPGYETQYF TGTGCCAGCAGTTTACCAGGGTACGAGACCCAGTACTTC
once TRBJ1-4 TRBD1 TRBV30 CAWSYGTGGFEKLFF TGTGCCTGGAGTTATGGGACAGGGGGCTTTGAAAAACTGTTTTTT
- TRBJ2-3 TRBD2 TRBV5-5 CASSSGLAGDTDTQYF TGTGCCAGCAGCTCCGGACTAGCGGGGGACACAGATACGCAGTATTTT
- TRBJ2-5 - TRBV6-5 CATTPRGAIGETQYF TGTGCCACTACCCCAAGGGGTGCTATCGGGGAGACCCAGTACTTC
- TRBJ1-1 TRBD1 TRBV10-2 CASSGTGGTFTNTEAFF TGCGCCAGCAGTGGCACAGGGGGCACTTTCACGAACACTGAAGCTTTCTTT
- TRBJ2-5 - TRBV5-1 CASSLAGAGETQYF TGCGCCAGCAGCTTGGCCGGCGCAGGAGAGACCCAGTACTTC
- TRBJ2-6 - TRBV5-1 CASSLGQIVSGANVLTF TGCGCCAGCAGCCTTGGACAGATCGTCTCTGGGGCCAACGTCCTGACTTTC
- TRBJ2-1 TRBD2 TRBV4-1 CASSPPGLAVFNEQFF TGCGCCAGCAGCCCCCCCGGACTAGCGGTATTCAATGAGCAGTTCTTC
- TRBJ2-7 TRBD1 TRBV6-5 CASSYWHKGGGEQYF TGTGCCAGCAGTTACTGGCACAAAGGGGGCGGCGAGCAGTACTTC